This T cell receptor beta chain was sequenced during a study of CD8 T cells in Susac syndrome. Random hexamers served to reverse transcribe roughly 0.5 to 1 ug RNA. Amplification of TCR beta CDR3 across 54 Vbeta and 13 Jbeta was performed with immunoSEQ multiplex PCR. TCRdb reprocessed the immunoSEQ multiplex PCR reads with MiXCR, giving one entry per CDR3 protein. The sample holds about 180,000 distinct CDR3 sequences; over 85% are singletons and the top ten take over 0.08%. This clonotype was seen a handful of times. The V end lost 0 bases, the J end lost 2 bases, and 12 bases lay between the germline ends. This CDR3 contains 15 residues. From germline, CDR1 is SGHRS and CDR2 YFSETQ.

The sequence derives from a human donor with multiple sclerosis. The V and J genes are TRBV5-1 and TRBJ2-7; D remains unclear. The sample taken for sequencing was CD4+ T cells from PBMCs. The CDR3 coding sequence is TGCGCCAGCAGCTTGGAACCAGGAAACCCCTACGAGCAGTACTTC. This sequence encodes CASSLEPGNPYEQYF.